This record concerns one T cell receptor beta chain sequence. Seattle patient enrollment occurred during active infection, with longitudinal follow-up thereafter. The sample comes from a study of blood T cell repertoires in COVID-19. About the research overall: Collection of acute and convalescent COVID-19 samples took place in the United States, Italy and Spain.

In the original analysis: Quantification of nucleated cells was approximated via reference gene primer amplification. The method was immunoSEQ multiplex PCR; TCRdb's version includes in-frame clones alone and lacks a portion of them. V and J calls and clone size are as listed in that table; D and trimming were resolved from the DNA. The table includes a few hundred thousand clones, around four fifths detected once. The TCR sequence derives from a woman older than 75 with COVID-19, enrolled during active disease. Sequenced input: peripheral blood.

This CDR3 is CASNEAGGTDTQYF. The DNA for the CDR3 is TGTGCCAGCAATGAAGCGGGGGGCACAGATACGCAGTATTTT. The chain carries TRBV28 and TRBJ2-3; the match to TRBD2 covers 8 bases. This CDR3 contains 14 residues. J gave up 1 base and V 7 bases, and 4 bases lay outside the gene matches. Germline V gives CDR1 MDHEN, CDR2 SYDVKM. Full variable domain (remainder filled in from reference TRBV28 and TRBJ2-3): DVKVTQSSRYLVKRTGEKVFLECVQDMDHENMFWYRQDPGLGLRLIYFSYDVKMKEKGDIPEGYSVSREKKERFSLILESASTNQTSMYLCASNEAGGTDTQYFGPGTRLTVL.